Each of the 3 T cell receptor beta chains below was sequenced from the same sample in a study of long-term antiretroviral therapy in people with HIV. Survey-level immunoSEQ v3.0 assays were run. Assay: immunoSEQ multiplex PCR; the TCRdb copy retains only in-frame clones and omits some. The top ten clones hold roughly 3.9% of a sample with more than 35,000 clones, around 94% of them seen once. The source was unsorted PBMCs, collected 4.1 years after starting antiretroviral therapy. The receptors were sampled from a woman in her 50s with HIV.

The V call is TRBV10-3, the J call TRBJ2-7; D possibly uses TRBD1 or TRBD2 (7 bases each). The CDR3 consists of 15 residues. V lost 3 bases and J lost 2, with 14 bases in between. CDR1 and CDR2 (germline): ENHRY, SYGVKD. CDR3 protein: CAISDPTGRAYEQYF. The CDR3 DNA reads as TGTGCCATCAGTGATCCGACAGGGAGGGCCTACGAGCAGTACTTC.

The V call is TRBV15, the J call TRBJ2-2; 9 nucleotides match TRBD2. Germline V gene data show CDR1 as LNHNV and CDR2 as YYDKDF (reference sequence). Unmatched junction bases numbered 2, after V lost 0 bases and J lost 0 bases. The CDR3 loop spans 17 amino acids. The CDR3 bases are TGTGCCACCAGCAGAGATGCGGGGGGGCCGAACACCGGGGAGCTGTTTTTT. Encoded protein: CATSRDAGGPNTGELFF. Drawing the rest from reference TRBV15 and TRBJ2-2, the complete variable domain is DAMVIQNPRYQVTQFGKPVTLSCSQTLNHNVMYWYQQKSSQAPKLLFHYYDKDFNNEADTPDNFQSRRPNTSFCFLDIRSPGLGDTAMYLCATSRDAGGPNTGELFFGEGSRLTVL.

The chain carries TRBV7-9 and TRBJ1-2; 8 positions agree with TRBD1. CDR1 and CDR2 (germline): SEHNR, FQNEAQ (reference sequence). This CDR3 contains 14 residues. J was trimmed by 2 bases and V by 1 base; bases with no gene match: 0. The CDR3 nucleotides are TGTGCCAGCAGCTTAGGACAGGGGAACTATGGCTACACCTTC. It specifies CASSLGQGNYGYTF.